The 32 T cell receptor beta chains reported below all come from one sample, sequenced in a study of blood T cell repertoires in COVID-19. Method: immunoSEQ multiplex PCR; TCRdb's copy keeps in-frame clones and lacks some. Here the sample spans over 90,000 clones, around four fifths being singletons. Material for sequencing was peripheral blood. The receptors come from a human donor in a cohort sampled during active COVID-19.

This chain connects TRBV5-6 to TRBJ1-1, with D possibly matching TRBD1 (6 bases). CDR3 size: 14 residues. Germline CDR1 SGHDT, CDR2 YYEEEE. V dropped 1 base and J dropped 4 bases, with 11 bases sitting between them. The CDR3 loop reads CASSLRGGSTEAFF. The CDR3, as DNA: TGTGCCAGCAGCTTGCGAGGGGGAAGCACTGAAGCTTTCTTT. Filled out from reference TRBV5-6 and TRBJ1-1, the complete variable domain reads DAGVTQSPTHLIKTRGQQVTLRCSPKSGHDTVSWYQQALGQGPQFIFQYYEEEERQRGNFPDRFSGHQFPNYSSELNVNALLLGDSALYLCASSLRGGSTEAFFGQGTRLTVV.

This chain joins TRBV21-1 and TRBJ2-3; TRBD2, the table's D call, was not compared with the DNA. TRBV21-1 is designated a pseudogene. CDR3 length equals 13 residues. The CDR3 sequence: CASSGASGDTQYF. The CDR3 region has the DNA TGTGCCAGCAGCGGAGCTTCCGGGGATACGCAGTATTTT.

The CDR3 DNA is TGTGCCAGCAGTTACTCGACCGGGTCAGATACGCAGTATTTT. Amino acid sequence: CASSYSTGSDTQYF. The rearrangement uses TRBV6-2 or TRBV6-3 and TRBJ2-3; no clear D gene. Per germline, CDR1 MNHEY and CDR2 SVGEGT. Trimming cost V 0 bases and J 4 bases, with 8 bases left between them. The CDR3 is 14 residues long.

V and J are TRBV5-1 and TRBJ1-3; TRBD1 matches 8 bases. Germline loops: CDR1 SGHRS, CDR2 YFSETQ. The CDR3 consists of 16 residues. V trimming: 6 bases; J trimming: 3 bases; junction bases outside the gene matches: 11. The CDR3 here is CASTLGQGALGNTIYF. CDR3 nucleotides: TGCGCCAGCACCCTTGGGCAGGGGGCTCTTGGAAACACCATATATTTT. Based on the CDR3 plus reference TRBV5-1 and TRBJ1-3, the full variable domain is KAGVTQTPRYLIKTRGQQVTLSCSPISGHRSVSWYQQTPGQGLQFLFEYFSETQRNKGNFPGRFSGRQFSNSRSEMNVSTLELGDSALYLCASTLGQGALGNTIYFGEGSWLTVV.

The CDR3 DNA is TGTGCCAGCAGTAAACCGGGACTAGCGGGGCTTGAGCAGTTCTTC. Translation gives CASSKPGLAGLEQFF. The chain has TRBV6-2 or TRBV6-3 and TRBJ2-1; the match to TRBD2 covers 13 bases. The V gene end was trimmed by 5 bases and the J gene end by 9 bases; junction bases not matched to a gene: 7. This CDR3 is 15 amino acids long. The germline gives CDR1 MNHEY, CDR2 SVGEGT.

J is TRBJ2-2 and V is TRBV21-1; no DNA check was done on the table's D call, TRBD2. TRBV21-1 is given as a pseudogene. CDR3 length: 17 residues. CDR3 region: CASSTTTSGEPYRELFF. Written as DNA, the CDR3 is TGTGCCAGCAGCACTACTACTAGCGGGGAACCCTATCGGGAGCTGTTTTTT.

The chain employs TRBV5-4 and TRBJ2-3; D uncertain. V was cut by 4 bases and J by 2 bases, with 8 bases left in between. Looked up from germline, CDR1 is SGHNT and CDR2 is YYREEE (reference sequence). This CDR3 region has 13 residues. CDR3 sequence (DNA): TGTGCCAGCAGCGAACAGAACACAGATACGCAGTATTTT. This encodes CASSEQNTDTQYF.

The chain carries TRBV7-6 and TRBJ1-2; no definite D call. The CDR3 is 14 amino acids. Germline V gene lookup returns CDR1 SGHVS and CDR2 FNYEAQ. Trimming removed 5 bases from V and 8 bases from J, with 18 bases in between. This chain's CDR3 is CASSPGPGVKGYTF. The DNA for the CDR3 is TGTGCCAGCAGCCCTGGACCCGGGGTGAAAGGCTACACCTTC. The full variable domain, completed using reference TRBV7-6 and TRBJ1-2, is GAGVSQSPRYKVTKRGQDVALRCDPISGHVSLYWYRQALGQGPEFLTYFNYEAQQDKSGLPNDRFSAERPEGSISTLTIQRTEQRDSAMYRCASSPGPGVKGYTFGSGTRLTVV.

The chain has TRBV28 and TRBJ1-4; D may be TRBD1 (6 bases). V shed 4 bases and J shed 0 bases, with 9 bases lying between them. The germline V gene has CDR1 MDHEN and CDR2 SYDVKM. The CDR3 has 15 residues. The CDR3 DNA sequence: TGTGCCAGCAGTTATGCAGGGGCAACTAATGAAAAACTGTTTTTT. Translation: CASSYAGATNEKLFF.

The genes are TRBV3-1 (or the pseudogene TRBV3-2) and TRBJ2-1; TRBD2 agrees at 7 bases. With V trimmed by 1 base and J by 3 bases, 3 bases remained unmatched. The germline gives CDR1 LGHDT, CDR2 YNNKEL (reference sequence). The CDR3 has 15 amino acids. As DNA, the CDR3 is TGTGCCAGCAGCCAAGGGCCGGGGGGCTACAATGAGCAGTTCTTC. It codes for CASSQGPGGYNEQFF.

This chain connects TRBV4-3 to TRBJ1-1; tentative D call: TRBD1 (6 bases). The V gene's germline CDR1 is LGHNA and CDR2 YSLEER. CDR3 length: 18 amino acids. V shed 3 bases and J shed 2 bases, with 22 bases lying between them. Here the CDR3 reads CASSQGFRRGGENTEAFF. The CDR3 nucleotides read TGCGCCAGCAGCCAGGGATTTCGGAGGGGGGGCGAAAACACTGAAGCTTTCTTT.

This clone was counted a few times. The chain recombines TRBV19 with TRBJ2-1, with TRBD2 matching over 11 bases. This CDR3 has 15 amino acids. The trim removed 6 bases at V and 6 bases at J, leaving 7 bases unmatched. Looked up from germline, CDR1 is LNHDA and CDR2 is SQIVND (reference sequence). CDR3 in amino acids: CASSKLAGVLNEQFF. The CDR3 DNA sequence: TGTGCCAGTAGCAAACTAGCGGGGGTGCTCAATGAGCAGTTCTTC.

The chain uses TRBV6-2 or TRBV6-3 and TRBJ2-7, with D possibly TRBD1 on 6 matching bases. In germline, CDR1 is MNHEY, CDR2 SVGEGT. V was clipped by 5 bases and J by 9 bases, with 20 bases between them. There are 14 residues in the CDR3. Here the CDR3 DNA reads TGTGCCAGCAGTCACCATGGGACACGAGGGGGGCAGTACTTC. Translation gives CASSHHGTRGGQYF.

This clone was counted only a few times. The chain employs TRBV28 and TRBJ2-3, with TRBD1 matching 8 bases. CDR3 size: 14 residues. Germline loops: CDR1 MDHEN, CDR2 SYDVKM. The V gene end was trimmed by 8 bases and the J gene end by 3 bases; junction bases not matched to a gene: 7. As DNA, the CDR3 is TGTGCCAGCGGCCGCCAGGGGGCGACAGATACGCAGTATTTT. This encodes CASGRQGATDTQYF.

The V and J genes are TRBV3-1 (or the pseudogene TRBV3-2) and TRBJ1-2, with TRBD1 as a possible D gene (6 bases). V was shortened by 2 bases and J by 7 bases, with 14 bases between the two germline ends. The CDR3 has 14 residues. Germline V CDR1 and CDR2: LGHDT, YNNKEL (reference sequence). Written as DNA, the CDR3 is TGTGCCAGCAGCCAATCACAGGGTAGGGGTGGCTACACCTTC. It translates to CASSQSQGRGGYTF.

In the case of this clone: Different DNA sequences within this sample yield the same CDR3. The chain carries TRBV5-1 and TRBJ2-3; 12 bases match TRBD1. The CDR3 length is 17 residues. The ends lost 0 bases at V and 4 bases at J; junction bases unmatched: 6. From germline, CDR1 is SGHRS and CDR2 YFSETQ. CDR3 DNA: TGCGCCAGCAGCTTGGGTGGGACAGGGGGCCTCGCAGATACGCAGTATTTT. This encodes CASSLGGTGGLADTQYF. The variable domain in full, completed from reference TRBV5-1 and TRBJ2-3, reads KAGVTQTPRYLIKTRGQQVTLSCSPISGHRSVSWYQQTPGQGLQFLFEYFSETQRNKGNFPGRFSGRQFSNSRSEMNVSTLELGDSALYLCASSLGGTGGLADTQYFGPGTRLTVL.

The V and J genes are TRBV28 and TRBJ1-2, with D hard to call. V was cut by 6 bases and J by 8 bases, with 16 bases left in between. CDR3 length: 13 amino acids. Germline assignment: CDR1 MDHEN and CDR2 SYDVKM. The CDR3 loop reads CASSPNPPRGYTF. In DNA form, the CDR3 reads TGTGCCAGCAGCCCTAACCCCCCCCGGGGCTACACCTTC.

This chain connects TRBV7-7 to TRBJ2-2; 7 nucleotides align to TRBD1. The germline V gene encodes CDR1 SSHAT and CDR2 FNYEAQ (reference sequence). CDR3 length: 15 residues. V lost 0 bases to trimming and J lost 3 bases; unmatched junction nucleotides: 1. CDR3 region: CASSLAGGDTGELFF. CDR3 bases: TGTGCCAGCAGCTTAGCAGGGGGCGACACCGGGGAGCTGTTTTTT.

V is TRBV5-5 and J is TRBJ1-1; D remains ambiguous. The germline V gene encodes CDR1 SGHKS and CDR2 YYEKEE (reference sequence). The CDR3 has 13 amino acids. Between the trimmed V and J ends, which lost 4 bases and 1 base, there was a span of 8 bases. The CDR3 sequence: CASSRGENTEAFF. CDR3 DNA: TGTGCCAGCAGCCGCGGGGAGAACACTGAAGCTTTCTTT.

J is TRBJ2-5 and V is TRBV6-1, with TRBD1 identical over 7 bases. The J segment lost 2 bases and the V segment lost 2 bases, leaving 8 bases of the junction unmatched. This CDR3 comprises 16 residues. CDR1 is MNHNS and CDR2 is SASEGT in the germline V gene. The CDR3 protein is CASSELVGGPQETQYF. The CDR3 region has the DNA TGTGCCAGCAGTGAATTAGTAGGGGGCCCACAAGAGACCCAGTACTTC.

This clone has a handful of counts. V is TRBV5-6 and J is TRBJ1-5, with TRBD1 as a possible D gene (5 bases). The CDR3 extends over 15 amino acids. V was trimmed by 5 bases and J by 4 bases, leaving 16 bases between them. Germline CDR1 SGHDT, CDR2 YYEEEE. This CDR3 is CASSLADRGNQPQHF. CDR3 bases: TGTGCCAGCAGTCTGGCGGATAGGGGAAATCAGCCCCAGCATTTT.

The chain joins TRBV4-1 to TRBJ2-2, with 10 nucleotides matching TRBD1. Germline values: CDR1 MGHRA, CDR2 YSYEKL. V lost 1 base to trimming and J lost 3 bases; unmatched junction nucleotides: 2. This CDR3 is 16 amino acids long. In nucleotides, the CDR3 is TGCGCCAGCAGCCAAGTCGGACAGGGGGACACCGGGGAGCTGTTTTTT. Protein: CASSQVGQGDTGELFF.

The CDR3 protein is CASSGTAQPQHF. The DNA for the CDR3 is TGTGCCAGCAGCGGGACAGCTCAGCCCCAGCATTTT. This chain uses TRBV2 with TRBJ1-5; 7 positions match TRBD1. The CDR3 totals 12 residues. J lost 6 bases, V lost 6 bases, and 2 bases had no gene match. Germline-derived CDR1 and CDR2 are SNHLY and FYNNEI.

The chain recombines TRBV7-7 with TRBJ2-5, with a tentative D call TRBD1 (6 bases). Germline CDR1 and CDR2: SSHAT and FNYEAQ (reference sequence). The CDR3 consists of 14 residues. Trimming left V 4 bases short and J 6 bases short, with 15 bases between. This CDR3 is CASSSLGAGKTQYF. DNA of the CDR3: TGTGCCAGCAGCTCTCTGGGGGCTGGAAAGACCCAGTACTTC.

The chain is built from TRBV7-2 and TRBJ2-7; 9 bases fit TRBD2. This CDR3 comprises 15 residues. Unmatched junction bases numbered 10, after V lost 0 bases and J lost 10 bases. Germline lookup yields CDR1 SGHTA and CDR2 FQGNSA. CDR3: CASSLAVAAGGAQYF. CDR3 sequence (DNA): TGTGCCAGCAGCTTAGCGGTGGCAGCGGGGGGCGCACAGTACTTC.

J is TRBJ1-5 and V is TRBV7-2; 7 bases are shared with TRBD1. V lost 5 bases and J lost 2; bases outside the gene matches: 3. The length of the CDR3 is 14 residues. Germline-derived CDR1 and CDR2 are SGHTA and FQGNSA. CDR3 in amino acids: CASSPGTGNQPQHF. As DNA, the CDR3 is TGTGCCAGCAGCCCCGGGACAGGCAATCAGCCCCAGCATTTT.

This clone appeared once. The J gene is TRBJ2-1, the V gene TRBV6-6, with 9 nucleotides matching TRBD2. This CDR3 has 15 residues. Looked up from germline, CDR1 is MNHNY and CDR2 is SVGAGI (reference sequence). Trimming at V came to 2 bases and at J to 6 bases, leaving 5 bases not matched to a gene. This CDR3 is CASSYPSGTSNEQFF. The CDR3 DNA reads as TGTGCCAGCAGTTACCCTAGCGGGACCAGCAATGAGCAGTTCTTC.

This clone was seen a handful of times. The gene calls are TRBV7-9 and TRBJ1-5; TRBD1 matches 8 bases. With 5 bases clipped from V and 6 bases from J, the junction kept 12 bases outside the gene matches. CDR3 size: 16 residues. Germline V CDR1 and CDR2: SEHNR, FQNEAQ (reference sequence). The CDR3 nucleotides are TGTGCCAGCAGCACCGACAGGGGAGGTTACGTTCAGCCCCAGCATTTT. It yields the protein CASSTDRGGYVQPQHF.

The V gene is TRBV12-3 or TRBV12-4, the J gene TRBJ1-2; D is possibly TRBD1 (5 bases). This CDR3 region has 12 residues. The V and J ends lost 5 bases and 7 bases respectively, with 11 bases between them. The CDR3 sequence is CASSDSGFGYTF. Written as DNA, the CDR3 is TGTGCCAGCAGTGACTCAGGGTTTGGCTACACCTTC.

This rearrangement joins TRBV3-1 (or the pseudogene TRBV3-2) to TRBJ1-6, with D possibly being TRBD1 (5 bases). This CDR3 is 17 amino acids long. With 0 bases removed from V and 7 bases from J, the gap between germline ends came to 16 bases. From germline, CDR1 is LGHDT and CDR2 YNNKEL (reference sequence). The CDR3 protein is CASSQDTREEKNSPLHF. DNA for the CDR3: TGTGCCAGCAGCCAAGATACCAGGGAAGAGAAGAATTCACCCCTCCACTTT.

The CDR3 sequence: CASSPPEGREQYF. CDR3 nucleotide sequence: TGTGCCAGCTCACCACCGGAGGGCCGCGAGCAGTACTTC. The V and J genes are TRBV18 and TRBJ2-7; D might be TRBD2 (6 bases). The CDR3 totals 13 residues. V was shortened by 0 bases and J by 6 bases, with 9 bases between the two germline ends. Germline V lookup: CDR1 KGHSH, CDR2 LQKENI. The complete variable domain, with remaining parts taken from reference TRBV18 and TRBJ2-7, reads NAGVMQNPRHLVRRRGQEARLRCSPMKGHSHVYWYRQLPEEGLKFMVYLQKENIIDESGMPKERFSAEFPKEGPSILRIQQVVRGDSAAYFCASSPPEGREQYFGPGTRLTVT.

The chain employs TRBV7-9 and TRBJ1-4, with TRBD1 identical over 7 bases. The CDR3 runs 15 residues. After removal of 7 bases from V and 6 bases from J, the junction contained 11 bases not matched to a gene. Germline CDR1 and CDR2: SEHNR and FQNEAQ (reference sequence). The CDR3 DNA reads TGTGCCAGCATTTCGGCGGGACAGCCCGATGAAAAACTGTTTTTT. Protein product: CASISAGQPDEKLFF.